Shown below are 29 T cell receptor beta chains from a single sample sequenced in a study of T cell responses to AZD1222 COVID-19 vaccine. Profiling relied on immunoSEQ multiplex PCR, and the TCRdb table lists in-frame clones only, not all of them. The sample records 77,000 or so clones, around 86% being singletons. This material consisted of peripheral blood, taken 28 days after the second AZD1222 dose. The receptors derive from an adult who received the AZD1222 COVID-19 vaccine.

This clone appeared a single time. The chain links TRBV11-3 to TRBJ1-1; D may be TRBD1 (5 bases). The germline CDR1 and CDR2 sequences are SGHNT and YENEEA. The V end lost 5 bases, the J end lost 1 base, and 8 bases lay between the germline ends. This CDR3 spans 13 amino acids. In nucleotides, the CDR3 is TGTGCCAGCAGCCCGACAGCGAACACTGAAGCTTTCTTT. This sequence encodes CASSPTANTEAFF.

The chain joins TRBV6-5 to TRBJ1-2, with a possible D match to TRBD1 (6 bases). The germline V and J ends were trimmed by 2 bases and 4 bases, with 14 bases remaining between them. Germline values: CDR1 MNHEY, CDR2 SVGAGI. This CDR3 is built from 15 residues. CDR3 in amino acids: CASSYGQGRGYGYTF. CDR3 DNA sequence: TGTGCCAGCAGTTACGGCCAGGGCAGGGGCTATGGCTACACCTTC.

This chain joins TRBV7-2 and TRBJ2-5, with a possible D match to TRBD1 (6 bases). The CDR3 extends over 16 amino acids. The germline V gene has CDR1 SGHTA and CDR2 FQGNSA. The germline V and J ends were trimmed by 5 bases and 1 base, with 17 bases remaining between them. The CDR3 reads CASSAPRDKPQETQYF. In DNA, the CDR3 is TGTGCCAGCAGCGCTCCCCGGGACAAGCCCCAAGAGACCCAGTACTTC.

The V gene is TRBV7-8, the J gene TRBJ1-5, with unresolved D. V was pared by 3 bases and J by 0 bases, with 6 bases between. Germline CDR1 SGHVS, CDR2 FQNEAQ. The CDR3 runs to 14 residues. The CDR3 spells CASSFPYSNQPQHF. DNA for the CDR3: TGTGCCAGCAGCTTCCCCTATAGCAATCAGCCCCAGCATTTT.

This clone was detected a few times. The chain has TRBV3-1 (or the pseudogene TRBV3-2) and TRBJ1-6, with 8 nucleotides matching TRBD1. Germline CDR1 reads LGHDT; CDR2 reads YNNKEL (reference sequence). The CDR3 loop spans 19 amino acids. The V segment lost 4 bases and the J segment 0 bases; nucleotides outside the gene matches: 11. This CDR3 is CASSLKGQGGSSYNSPLHF. The CDR3 bases are TGTGCCAGCAGCCTAAAAGGACAGGGTGGGAGCTCCTATAATTCACCCCTCCACTTT.

V and J are TRBV28 and TRBJ1-2, with 7 bases lining up with TRBD1. Per the germline V gene, CDR1 is MDHEN and CDR2 is SYDVKM. After removal of 7 bases from V and 8 bases from J, the junction contained 13 bases not matched to a gene. The CDR3 consists of 14 residues. The CDR3 here is CASTLTGTVNGYTF. As DNA, the CDR3 is TGTGCCAGCACCTTAACCGGGACAGTCAACGGCTACACCTTC.

The chain recombines TRBV7-2 with TRBJ2-2; possibly TRBD1 for D (5 bases). The CDR3 extends over 13 amino acids. Germline values: CDR1 SGHTA, CDR2 FQGNSA. With 8 bases removed from V and 4 bases from J, the gap between germline ends came to 11 bases. CDR3 sequence reads: CASGRGSTGELFF. Here the CDR3 DNA reads TGTGCCAGCGGAAGGGGAAGCACCGGGGAGCTGTTTTTT.

This clone was recorded only once. This chain links TRBV19 with TRBJ2-1, with D possibly TRBD2 on 6 matching bases. The germline CDR1 and CDR2 sequences are LNHDA and SQIVND (reference sequence). The CDR3 consists of 17 residues. Trimming removed 7 bases at V and 0 bases at J, with 19 bases between. The CDR3 sequence is CASNPSAGLSSYNEQFF. The DNA for the CDR3 is TGTGCCAGTAATCCCAGCGCCGGACTAAGCTCCTACAATGAGCAGTTCTTC.

This sequence joins TRBV25-1 and TRBJ2-2; a possible D gene is TRBD1 (6 bases). Trimming removed 3 bases from V and 2 bases from J, with 16 bases in between. In germline, CDR1 is MGHDK, CDR2 SYGVNS. The CDR3 runs 17 residues. The CDR3 here is CASSESPGHKNTGELFF. The CDR3 DNA sequence: TGTGCCAGCAGTGAGTCACCGGGACATAAAAACACCGGGGAGCTGTTTTTT. Full variable domain (outside the CDR3, taken from reference TRBV25-1 and TRBJ2-2): EADIYQTPRYLVIGTGKKITLECSQTMGHDKMYWYQQDPGMELHLIHYSYGVNSTEKGDLSSESTVSRIRTEHFPLTLESARPSHTSQYLCASSESPGHKNTGELFFGEGSRLTVL.

The gene calls are TRBV19 and TRBJ2-5; 7 bases map to TRBD1. J lost 5 bases, V lost 0 bases, and 6 bases had no gene match. The CDR3 is 15 amino acids. CDR1 LNHDA and CDR2 SQIVND come from the germline V gene (reference sequence). CDR3 nucleotide sequence: TGTGCCAGTAGTATAGAGGTGACAGGGCGGGAGACCCAGTACTTC. This codes for CASSIEVTGRETQYF.

In its sample, this clone was seen a few times. V gene TRBV6-4 combines with J gene TRBJ2-1; 11 nucleotides match TRBD1. The CDR3 extends over 15 amino acids. Germline values: CDR1 MRHNA, CDR2 SNTAGT. V shed 2 bases and J 6 bases; nucleotides not matched to a gene: 3. CDR3 sequence: CASSDEGTGGNEQFF. CDR3 bases: TGTGCCAGCAGTGACGAGGGGACAGGGGGCAATGAGCAGTTCTTC.

V and J are TRBV11-2 and TRBJ2-7, with D perhaps being TRBD1 or TRBD2 (5 bases each). Germline CDR1 and CDR2: SGHAT and FQNNGV. Deletions cut 5 bases from V and 3 bases from J, with 17 bases between. The length of the CDR3 is 15 residues. The DNA for the CDR3 is TGTGCCAGCAGCAGATCCGGGACGGGCTACTACGAGCAGTACTTC. As protein: CASSRSGTGYYEQYF.

This clone was found a few times. The V gene is TRBV19, the J gene TRBJ1-5, with D unresolved. Trimming cost V 5 bases and J 7 bases, with 12 bases left between them. This CDR3 region has 13 residues. Germline V lookup: CDR1 LNHDA, CDR2 SQIVND (reference sequence). The CDR3 loop is CASSRAVSQPQHF. The CDR3 nucleotides read TGTGCCAGTAGTCGGGCAGTCTCACAGCCCCAGCATTTT.

In regard to this clone: Other DNA sequences in the sample encode the same CDR3. This chain joins TRBV5-1 and TRBJ2-5, with a weak D call TRBD2 (6 bases). The CDR3 consists of 13 residues. The V gene lost 2 bases and the J gene lost 4 bases, with 9 bases spanning the gap. Germline V lookup: CDR1 SGHRS, CDR2 YFSETQ. The CDR3 coding sequence is TGCGCCAGCAGCTTCGGGGGTCGAGAGACCCAGTACTTC. Translated, it gives CASSFGGRETQYF.

V and J are TRBV30 and TRBJ2-1; 10 bases align to TRBD2. Germline V gives CDR1 GTSNPN, CDR2 SVGIG (reference sequence). V shed 0 bases, J shed 8 bases, and the junction held 7 bases outside the gene matches. This CDR3 contains 15 residues. The CDR3 loop is CAWSVLGLAAHEQFF. Here the CDR3 DNA reads TGTGCCTGGAGTGTACTAGGACTAGCGGCCCATGAGCAGTTCTTC.

The V gene is TRBV11-2, the J gene TRBJ1-5, with D uncertain. The CDR3 contains 15 residues. Per germline, CDR1 SGHAT and CDR2 FQNNGV. The V end lost 1 base, the J end lost 0 bases, and 7 bases lay between the germline ends. The CDR3 protein is CASSLVGNSNQPQHF. The CDR3 DNA is TGTGCCAGCAGCTTAGTAGGGAATAGCAATCAGCCCCAGCATTTT.

This chain uses TRBV7-8 with TRBJ1-1; D is undetermined. This CDR3 contains 13 residues. The germline gives CDR1 SGHVS, CDR2 FQNEAQ. The CDR3 loop reads CVSLDTFNTEAFF. DNA of the CDR3: TGTGTATCCCTGGATACCTTCAACACTGAAGCTTTCTTT.

This clone was detected once. V gene TRBV18 combines with J gene TRBJ1-4, with D maybe TRBD1 (6 bases). The CDR3 is made up of 14 amino acids. CDR1 and CDR2 (germline): KGHSH, LQKENI. V was cut by 3 bases and J by 8 bases, with 13 bases left in between. The DNA for the CDR3 is TGTGCCAGCTCACCCGGAACAGGGCAAGAAAAACTGTTTTTT. Amino acid sequence: CASSPGTGQEKLFF.

This clone appeared a single time. The rearrangement uses TRBV7-8 and TRBJ2-5, with D tentatively TRBD1 or TRBD2 (5 bases each). Trimming removed 5 bases at V and 7 bases at J, with 20 bases between. CDR1 is SGHVS and CDR2 is FQNEAQ in the germline V gene. The CDR3 totals 15 residues. CDR3 residues: CASSPRDLAQGTQYF. In DNA form, the CDR3 reads TGTGCCAGCAGCCCCCGGGACCTAGCCCAGGGGACCCAGTACTTC.

The chain carries TRBV5-8 and TRBJ2-1, with 9 bases aligning to TRBD2. With V trimmed by 0 bases and J by 16 bases, 8 bases remained unmatched. Germline CDR1 and CDR2: SGHTS and YDEGEE. This CDR3 is built from 13 residues. The CDR3, as DNA: TGTGCCAGCAGCTTGGACGTGCGGGGGGGCATATTCTTC. Translation gives CASSLDVRGGIFF.

The rearrangement links TRBV15 to TRBJ1-5; no reliable D call. The CDR3 sequence is 14 residues long. In germline, CDR1 is LNHNV, CDR2 YYDKDF (reference sequence). Trimming cost V 4 bases and J 9 bases, with 16 bases left between them. CDR3 in amino acids: CATSTWTALGPQHF. CDR3 in DNA: TGTGCCACCAGCACCTGGACTGCCTTGGGGCCCCAGCATTTT. The whole variable domain, remainder taken from reference TRBV15 and TRBJ1-5, is DAMVIQNPRYQVTQFGKPVTLSCSQTLNHNVMYWYQQKSSQAPKLLFHYYDKDFNNEADTPDNFQSRRPNTSFCFLDIRSPGLGDTAMYLCATSTWTALGPQHFGDGTRLSIL.

In this sample, this clone turned up a few times. The chain carries TRBV28 and TRBJ1-6, with D unclear. The germline V gene encodes CDR1 MDHEN and CDR2 SYDVKM. V was trimmed by 4 bases and J by 10 bases, leaving 14 bases between them. This CDR3 contains 14 residues. CDR3 sequence reads: CASSSPAEASPLHF. The CDR3 nucleotides are TGTGCCAGCAGTTCTCCGGCGGAAGCATCACCCCTCCACTTT. Filled out from reference TRBV28 and TRBJ1-6, the complete variable domain reads DVKVTQSSRYLVKRTGEKVFLECVQDMDHENMFWYRQDPGLGLRLIYFSYDVKMKEKGDIPEGYSVSREKKERFSLILESASTNQTSMYLCASSSPAEASPLHFGNGTRLTVT.

V usage is TRBV9 and J usage is TRBJ2-7, with 12 positions matching TRBD2. This CDR3 is 14 amino acids long. With 4 bases clipped from V and 4 bases from J, the junction kept 3 bases outside the gene matches. Per germline, CDR1 SGDLS and CDR2 YYNGEE. Here the CDR3 DNA reads TGTGCCAGCAGCAGGGGACTAGCGGGTTACGAGCAGTACTTC. It codes for CASSRGLAGYEQYF.

This rearrangement joins TRBV12-1 to TRBJ2-7; the table names TRBD1, a call not compared with the DNA. TRBV12-1 is a pseudogene locus. This CDR3 has 14 amino acids. This CDR3 reads CASSTGQGEYEQYF. Here the CDR3 DNA reads TGTGCCAGCAGCACGGGACAGGGGGAGTACGAGCAGTACTTC.

The chain couples TRBV19 to TRBJ2-1; D gene unclear. In germline, CDR1 is LNHDA, CDR2 SQIVND (reference sequence). With 7 bases removed from V and 9 bases from J, the gap between germline ends came to 10 bases. The length of the CDR3 is 11 residues. CDR3 amino acids: CASKKEGEQFF. The CDR3 coding sequence is TGTGCCAGTAAAAAGGAAGGTGAGCAGTTCTTC.

V and J are TRBV3-1 (or the pseudogene TRBV3-2) and TRBJ2-2, with 9 bases identical to TRBD1. With 4 bases clipped from V and 5 bases from J, the junction kept 8 bases outside the gene matches. CDR3 length equals 16 residues. Germline assignment: CDR1 LGHDT and CDR2 YNNKEL (reference sequence). CDR3 nucleotides: TGTGCCAGCAGCCCCGCGGGACAGGGAGGGACCGGGGAGCTGTTTTTT. Amino acids: CASSPAGQGGTGELFF.

The rearrangement links TRBV5-5 to TRBJ1-6; D not certain. This CDR3 has 15 residues. The V end lost 1 base, the J end lost 0 bases, and 5 bases lay between the germline ends. Germline CDR1 reads SGHKS; CDR2 reads YYEKEE (reference sequence). This chain's CDR3 is CASSLQLSYNSPLHF. The CDR3, as DNA: TGTGCCAGCAGCTTGCAGCTCTCCTATAATTCACCCCTCCACTTT.

The rearrangement links TRBV28 to TRBJ1-2, with TRBD1 identical over 7 bases. The CDR3 runs to 14 residues. CDR1 is MDHEN and CDR2 is SYDVKM in the germline V gene. Unmatched junction bases numbered 12, after V lost 5 bases and J lost 9 bases. CDR3 sequence reads: CASSASGTVQRYTF. The CDR3 DNA reads TGTGCCAGCAGTGCCTCCGGGACAGTTCAACGCTACACCTTC.

The chain has TRBV2 and TRBJ1-4; D gene uncertain. Trimming took off 6 bases at V and 5 bases at J, with 7 bases between the two ends. CDR1 and CDR2 (germline): SNHLY, FYNNEI. This CDR3 has 12 residues. CDR3 region: CASSQTNEKLFF. CDR3 DNA sequence: TGTGCCAGCAGCCAGACAAATGAAAAACTGTTTTTT.